What follows are 29 T cell receptor beta chains derived from one specimen sequenced in a study of T cell changes during pregnancy in multiple sclerosis. Some clones are missing from TCRdb's copy, which holds only in-frame ones; the method was immunoSEQ multiplex PCR. The sample lists 70,000 to 95,000 clones, 94% occurring once. Here the sequenced sample was peripheral blood, taken after pregnancy. These receptors were obtained from a female donor in good health, enrolled as a control in a pregnancy study.

The chain links TRBV25-1 to TRBJ2-6; a weak D match, TRBD1 (5 bases). This CDR3 region has 18 residues. CDR1 and CDR2 (germline): MGHDK, SYGVNS. V was trimmed by 5 bases and J by 5 bases, leaving 22 bases between them. CDR3 sequence reads: CASSLVQAGQSRANVLTF. The CDR3 nucleotides are TGTGCCAGCAGTCTAGTTCAAGCTGGACAAAGTCGGGCCAACGTCCTGACTTTC.

This chain joins TRBV5-1 and TRBJ2-1; 11 bases fit TRBD2. V lost 2 bases to trimming and J lost 8 bases; unmatched junction nucleotides: 18. Germline lookup yields CDR1 SGHRS and CDR2 YFSETQ. CDR3 length equals 19 residues. The CDR3, as DNA: TGCGCCAGCAGCTTACAGGGGGGACTACTAGCGGGAGTCGTGGATGAGCAGTTCTTC. This gives the protein CASSLQGGLLAGVVDEQFF.

This chain uses TRBV5-1 with TRBJ2-2; D gene ambiguous. CDR1 and CDR2 (germline): SGHRS, YFSETQ. Trimming removed 5 bases at V and 4 bases at J, with 18 bases between. The length of the CDR3 is 16 residues. CDR3 in DNA: TGCGCCAGCAGTTTCCCCCCACTAAGAGGCACCGGGGAGCTGTTTTTT. Amino acids: CASSFPPLRGTGELFF.

The V and J genes are TRBV2 and TRBJ1-1; D is possibly TRBD1 (6 bases). This CDR3 has 14 amino acids. CDR1 and CDR2 (germline): SNHLY, FYNNEI. V lost 10 bases to trimming and J lost 0 bases, with 15 bases between them. The CDR3 sequence: CATSIQGLNTEAFF. The CDR3, as DNA: TGTGCCACCTCGATACAGGGACTGAACACTGAAGCTTTCTTT. The full variable domain, rest sourced from reference TRBV2 and TRBJ1-1, is EPEVTQTPSHQVTQMGQEVILRCVPISNHLYFYWYRQILGQKVEFLVSFYNNEISEKSEIFDDQFSVERPDGSNFTLKIRSTKLEDSAMYFCATSIQGLNTEAFFGQGTRLTVV.

This chain joins TRBV5-1 and TRBJ2-7; 7 bases are a match to TRBD2. This CDR3 spans 15 amino acids. V trimming: 0 bases; J trimming: 3 bases; junction bases outside the gene matches: 6. Germline V gene sequence: CDR1 SGHRS, CDR2 YFSETQ. This CDR3 reads CASSLGEGRVYEQYF. In nucleotides, the CDR3 is TGCGCCAGCAGCTTGGGGGAGGGCAGGGTCTACGAGCAGTACTTC.

This clone was counted a few times. The chain uses TRBV6-1 and TRBJ2-2; D is uncertain. Germline V CDR1 and CDR2: MNHNS, SASEGT. Trimming pared 4 bases from V and 6 bases from J, leaving 3 bases between. This CDR3 spans 11 amino acids. In DNA form, the CDR3 reads TGTGCCAGCAGTGTAGCCGGGGAGCTGTTTTTT. Translation: CASSVAGELFF.

V and J are TRBV2 and TRBJ2-7, with TRBD2 matching 11 bases. The CDR3 length is 14 residues. With V trimmed by 11 bases and J by 3 bases, 9 bases remained unmatched. Germline V gives CDR1 SNHLY, CDR2 FYNNEI. The CDR3 is CACHGLAGGYEQYF. The CDR3 DNA sequence: TGTGCCTGTCACGGGCTAGCGGGAGGCTACGAGCAGTACTTC.

V gene TRBV4-1 combines with J gene TRBJ2-1; weak D call: TRBD2 (5 bases). The CDR3 is made up of 14 amino acids. Trimming left V 1 base short and J 1 base short, with 5 bases between. The germline V gene encodes CDR1 MGHRA and CDR2 YSYEKL. CDR3 protein: CASSQGGSYNEQFF. The CDR3 region has the DNA TGCGCCAGCAGCCAAGGAGGGTCCTACAATGAGCAGTTCTTC.

V gene TRBV7-9 combines with J gene TRBJ2-5; no firm D call. The CDR3 totals 14 residues. In germline, CDR1 is SEHNR, CDR2 FQNEAQ (reference sequence). V lost 5 bases and J 0 bases, leaving 10 bases between the germline ends. CDR3 loop: CASSRAGDQETQYF. The CDR3 coding sequence is TGTGCCAGCAGCCGAGCTGGAGACCAAGAGACCCAGTACTTC.

Ten or more counts support this clone. V and J are TRBV11-2 and TRBJ1-2; D remains unclear. Trimming took off 5 bases at V and 1 base at J, with 8 bases between the two ends. Germline CDR1 is SGHAT and CDR2 is FQNNGV. The CDR3 extends over 13 amino acids. This CDR3 is CASSLGLNYGYTF. The CDR3, as DNA: TGTGCCAGCAGCCTAGGTCTTAACTATGGCTACACCTTC.

The chain employs TRBV19 and TRBJ2-2; 10 nucleotides align to TRBD1. This CDR3 is built from 15 residues. Trimming at V came to 3 bases and at J to 6 bases, leaving 4 bases not matched to a gene. Germline lookup yields CDR1 LNHDA and CDR2 SQIVND (reference sequence). For the CDR3, the DNA is TGTGCCAGTAGTATTGACAGGGGGCGGTCCGGGGAGCTGTTTTTT. The encoded protein is CASSIDRGRSGELFF.

The chain carries TRBV5-1 and TRBJ2-2; 7 positions match TRBD1. CDR1 is SGHRS and CDR2 is YFSETQ in the germline V gene. The CDR3 covers 17 residues. V trimming: 0 bases; J trimming: 1 base; junction bases outside the gene matches: 6. The CDR3 DNA reads TGCGCCAGCAGCTTGGCGTTGACAGGGAGGAACACCGGGGAGCTGTTTTTT. It yields the protein CASSLALTGRNTGELFF.

This chain links TRBV4-1 with TRBJ1-1, with a weak D call TRBD1 (6 bases). Per germline, CDR1 MGHRA and CDR2 YSYEKL. This CDR3 comprises 16 residues. The V end was cut by 0 bases, the J end by 1 base, with 12 bases between. The chain's CDR3 is CASSQDNTGRNTEAFF. The CDR3, as DNA: TGCGCCAGCAGCCAAGATAATACAGGGAGGAACACTGAAGCTTTCTTT.

This chain uses TRBV5-1 with TRBJ2-2, with 10 bases identical to TRBD2. With 3 bases clipped from V and 1 base from J, the junction kept 15 bases outside the gene matches. Germline loops: CDR1 SGHRS, CDR2 YFSETQ. The CDR3 is made up of 20 amino acids. As DNA, the CDR3 is TGCGCCAGCAGCTCCGCCACCCGGGGATCTAGCGGGAGGAACACCGGGGAGCTGTTTTTT. It codes for CASSSATRGSSGRNTGELFF.

The chain uses TRBV27 and TRBJ2-1, with 7 positions matching TRBD2. This CDR3 is 15 amino acids long. V gave up 5 bases and J gave up 8 bases; unmatched junction bases: 12. Germline V gene sequence: CDR1 MNHEY, CDR2 SMNVEV (reference sequence). DNA of the CDR3: TGTGCCAGCAGTCCCCTGGCGGGAGTCACGGATGAGCAGTTCTTC. It specifies CASSPLAGVTDEQFF.

As regards this clone: The sample holds other DNA sequences that translate to the same CDR3. This rearrangement joins TRBV5-1 to TRBJ2-5; a possible D gene is TRBD2 (7 bases). Germline CDR1 is SGHRS and CDR2 is YFSETQ. Trimming cost V 2 bases and J 5 bases, with 10 bases left between them. The CDR3 is made up of 13 amino acids. The CDR3 is CASSLGGGETQYF. The CDR3 nucleotides are TGCGCCAGCAGCTTAGGGGGAGGGGAGACCCAGTACTTC.

The chain joins TRBV21-1 to TRBJ1-2; TRBD1, as called in the table, went unchecked against the DNA. TRBV21-1 is designated a pseudogene. CDR3 length: 14 residues. Here the CDR3 DNA reads TGTGCCAGCAGCAAAGACAGGGTAGGCTATGGCTACACCTTC. The encoded protein is CASSKDRVGYGYTF.

J is TRBJ2-5 and V is TRBV5-1, with D tentatively TRBD1 (6 bases). CDR1 and CDR2 (germline): SGHRS, YFSETQ. The ends were cut back, 0 bases at V and 1 base at J, with 10 bases in the middle. The CDR3 consists of 15 residues. CDR3 amino acids: CASSLENRAQETQYF. The CDR3 nucleotides read TGCGCCAGCAGCTTGGAAAACAGGGCCCAAGAGACCCAGTACTTC.

This clone was found once. CDR3 sequence (DNA): TGTGCCAGCAGTCCCAGAGAGCCCGGGAACATTCAGTACTTC. Translated, it gives CASSPREPGNIQYF. The rearrangement joins TRBV27 to TRBJ2-4; no definite D call. Germline assignment: CDR1 MNHEY and CDR2 SMNVEV (reference sequence). Trimming cost V 5 bases and J 7 bases, with 15 bases left between them. The CDR3 totals 14 residues.

The chain is built from TRBV19 and TRBJ2-2; D might be TRBD1 (5 bases). Trimming removed 7 bases from V and 0 bases from J, with 18 bases in between. This CDR3 has 17 amino acids. Germline CDR1 reads LNHDA; CDR2 reads SQIVND (reference sequence). For the CDR3, the DNA is TGTGCCAGTAAGGATCCAAGGGGCGAGACGAACACCGGGGAGCTGTTTTTT. Translation gives CASKDPRGETNTGELFF.

The V call is TRBV5-1, the J call TRBJ2-7, with TRBD1 matching 7 bases. The CDR3 runs 16 residues. The ends lost 4 bases at V and 2 bases at J; junction bases unmatched: 12. Germline CDR1 SGHRS, CDR2 YFSETQ. The CDR3 here is CASSRDSFSATYEQYF. Here the CDR3 DNA reads TGCGCCAGCAGCCGGGACAGCTTTTCGGCTACCTACGAGCAGTACTTC. Using reference TRBV5-1 and TRBJ2-7 for the parts outside the CDR3, the full variable domain is KAGVTQTPRYLIKTRGQQVTLSCSPISGHRSVSWYQQTPGQGLQFLFEYFSETQRNKGNFPGRFSGRQFSNSRSEMNVSTLELGDSALYLCASSRDSFSATYEQYFGPGTRLTVT.

The genes are TRBV28 and TRBJ2-7, with TRBD1 matching over 8 bases. J gave up 0 bases and V 7 bases, and 8 bases lay outside the gene matches. The germline V gene has CDR1 MDHEN and CDR2 SYDVKM. The CDR3 runs 15 residues. The CDR3 spells CASTSQGAGSYEQYF. For the CDR3, the DNA is TGTGCCAGCACCAGTCAGGGGGCGGGCTCCTACGAGCAGTACTTC.

The rearrangement uses TRBV6-5 and TRBJ2-7; D is possibly TRBD2 (5 bases). This CDR3 is built from 14 residues. V was clipped by 0 bases and J by 2 bases, with 8 bases between them. Looked up from germline, CDR1 is MNHEY and CDR2 is SVGAGI. The CDR3 bases are TGTGCCAGCAGTTACTCTCGGGGTCCCTACGAGCAGTACTTC. Translating gives CASSYSRGPYEQYF.

V usage is TRBV13 and J usage is TRBJ2-7; a possible D gene is TRBD2 (5 bases). The length of the CDR3 is 13 residues. CDR1 PRHDT and CDR2 FYEKMQ come from the germline V gene (reference sequence). V was clipped by 8 bases and J by 4 bases, with 15 bases between them. This chain's CDR3 is CASSDTTRYEQYF. The CDR3 nucleotides read TGTGCCAGCTCCGACACAACTAGATACGAGCAGTACTTC.

J is TRBJ2-5 and V is TRBV6-6; weak D call: TRBD2 (6 bases). The CDR3 contains 15 residues. Trimming cost V 2 bases and J 4 bases, with 14 bases left between them. Germline V gene sequence: CDR1 MNHNY, CDR2 SVGAGI (reference sequence). The CDR3 region is CASSYGGKGSETQYF. The CDR3 coding sequence is TGTGCCAGCAGTTACGGCGGGAAGGGTTCAGAGACCCAGTACTTC.

The chain carries TRBV28 and TRBJ2-1; 10 bases map to TRBD2. Germline values: CDR1 MDHEN, CDR2 SYDVKM. With 5 bases clipped from V and 8 bases from J, the junction kept 6 bases outside the gene matches. The length of the CDR3 is 14 residues. This CDR3 reads CASSHLGTSDEQFF. In nucleotides, the CDR3 is TGTGCCAGCAGTCACTTAGGGACTAGCGATGAGCAGTTCTTC. Complete variable domain (other parts from reference TRBV28 and TRBJ2-1): DVKVTQSSRYLVKRTGEKVFLECVQDMDHENMFWYRQDPGLGLRLIYFSYDVKMKEKGDIPEGYSVSREKKERFSLILESASTNQTSMYLCASSHLGTSDEQFFGPGTRLTVL.

V usage is TRBV14 and J usage is TRBJ1-2; 11 bases fit TRBD1. Germline trimming cut 4 bases from V and 5 bases from J; bases unmatched to any gene: 3. Germline V CDR1 and CDR2: SGHDN, FVKESK. The length of the CDR3 is 14 residues. The CDR3 sequence is CASSRTGGVYGYTF. Here the CDR3 DNA reads TGTGCCAGCAGCCGGACAGGGGGCGTTTATGGCTACACCTTC.

The chain couples TRBV6-1 to TRBJ1-5; a weak D match, TRBD1 (5 bases). Germline lookup yields CDR1 MNHNS and CDR2 SASEGT. The CDR3 is 14 amino acids. The V end lost 1 base, the J end lost 6 bases, and 10 bases lay between the germline ends. The CDR3: CASSEGAGPQPQHF. CDR3 sequence (DNA): TGTGCCAGCAGTGAAGGCGCAGGGCCTCAGCCCCAGCATTTT.

The rearrangement uses TRBV14 and TRBJ2-2; no reliable D call. The germline V and J ends were trimmed by 5 bases and 10 bases, with 14 bases remaining between them. This CDR3 has 13 residues. CDR1 is SGHDN, CDR2 FVKESK, per germline. As DNA, the CDR3 is TGTGCCAGCAGCAGAGCCTGCTCGTTGGAGCTGTTTTTT. Translating it yields CASSRACSLELFF.